These T cell receptor beta chains were read from a single sample in a study of CD8+ T cells in alopecia areata. Data came from immunoSEQ multiplex PCR; TCRdb stores just in-frame clones and leaves some out. The profile shows roughly 130,000 clones, over 50% of them singletons. Sequences were derived from CD4+ T cells sorted from blood, sampled at week 0. The receptors stem from a human donor with alopecia areata. The CDR3 runs from the conserved cysteine through the conserved F or W. Each record gives: J gene, D gene, V gene, clone size, CDR3 protein, CDR3 DNA. The D gene is left open where the match is weak. Size tells how often a clone was seen (once, few, many) or the class of an expanded clone, and some rows leave it out.

J: TRBJ1-2
D: -
V: TRBV29-1
size: few
CDR3: CSVTLALGYGYTF
DNA: TGCAGCGTGACCCTGGCCTTAGGCTATGGCTACACCTTC

J: TRBJ2-7
D: TRBD1
V: TRBV5-4
size: -
CDR3: CASSLGGEDRDEQYF
DNA: TGTGCCAGCAGCTTGGGGGGAGAGGACAGGGACGAGCAGTACTTC

J: TRBJ1-3
D: -
V: TRBV7-9
size: many
CDR3: CASSQYIGSGNTIYF
DNA: TGTGCCAGCAGCCAATATATAGGCTCCGGAAACACCATATATTTT

J: TRBJ1-5
D: TRBD1
V: TRBV6-1
size: few
CDR3: CASSEGSTGEIGSQPQHF
DNA: TGTGCCAGCAGTGAGGGATCCACAGGGGAGATAGGTAGTCAGCCCCAGCATTTT

J: TRBJ2-6
D: -
V: TRBV18
size: -
CDR3: CASSPADSGANVLTF
DNA: TGTGCCAGCTCACCGGCAGATAGTGGGGCCAACGTCCTGACTTTC

J: TRBJ2-1
D: TRBD2
V: TRBV7-2
size: -
CDR3: CASSRTSGGNEQFF
DNA: TGTGCCAGCAGCAGGACTAGCGGGGGGAATGAGCAGTTCTTC

J: TRBJ2-5
D: -
V: TRBV6-5
size: -
CDR3: CASSSGHGGETQYF
DNA: TGTGCCAGCAGTTCCGGACATGGTGGAGAGACCCAGTACTTC

J: TRBJ2-1
D: -
V: TRBV5-4
size: -
CDR3: CASSLDRGEQFF
DNA: TGTGCCAGCAGCTTGGATCGTGGTGAGCAGTTCTTC

J: TRBJ1-1
D: -
V: TRBV7-8
size: -
CDR3: CASSLSDGLNTEAFF
DNA: TGTGCCAGCAGCTTGTCCGACGGGTTGAACACTGAAGCTTTCTTT

J: TRBJ2-6
D: -
V: TRBV29-1
size: -
CDR3: CSVNPSGANVLTF
DNA: TGCAGCGTGAACCCCTCTGGGGCCAACGTCCTGACTTTC

J: TRBJ2-7
D: -
V: TRBV5-1
size: few
CDR3: CASSLTGRGAYEQYF
DNA: TGCGCCAGCAGCTTGACGGGGCGCGGGGCCTACGAGCAGTACTTC

J: TRBJ2-5
D: -
V: TRBV11-2
size: -
CDR3: CASRHQETQYF
DNA: TGTGCCAGCAGGCACCAAGAGACCCAGTACTTC